These T cell receptor beta chains were read from a single sample in a study of lymphopenia after photon versus proton radiotherapy. Sequenced by immunoSEQ multiplex PCR; TCRdb stores in-frame clones only, minus some. This sample has some 17,000 clones; roughly 84% occur once, and the top ten carry around a fifth. This sample comprised peripheral blood, obtained from a patient treated with proton-based radiotherapy. These receptors were obtained from a man between 70 and 80 years old with pancreatic cancer. Both conserved end residues are part of each CDR3. A D gene is named only where the DNA matches it firmly. Size values are once, few and many counts, or a class for expanded clones, and some rows have none.

v_call,j_call,d_call,cdr3_length,clone_size,cdr3_nt,cdr3_aa
TRBV10-1,TRBJ2-3,TRBD2,16,-,TGCGCCAGCAGTGAGGGACTAGCGGGGGGAGTTGATACGCAGTATTTT,CASSEGLAGGVDTQYF
TRBV19,TRBJ1-1,TRBD1,14,-,TGTGCCAGTAGTGTCACAGGGGGCGTCTTTGAAGCTTTCTTT,CASSVTGGVFEAFF
TRBV4-2,TRBJ1-1,TRBD1,15,-,TGTGCCAGCCATAGTGGACAGGGATCCGACACTGAAGCTTTCTTT,CASHSGQGSDTEAFF
TRBV10-3,TRBJ1-1,TRBD1,13,-,TGTGCCATCAGTCCGACAGGGGGTTATGAAGCTTTCTTT,CAISPTGGYEAFF
TRBV6-6,TRBJ1-5,-,16,once,TGTGCCAGCAGTCCCATGGTTCAGTTGGGCAATCAGCCCCAGCATTTT,CASSPMVQLGNQPQHF
TRBV5-1,TRBJ2-7,-,12,few,TGCGCCAGCAGCTTGGACTGGGACGAGCAGTACTTC,CASSLDWDEQYF
TRBV13,TRBJ1-2,TRBD1,22,-,TGTGCCAGCAGCCAAATCATTAGGGGGGCCGGGACAGATTTTAGAGCTAACTATGGCTACACCTTC,CASSQIIRGAGTDFRANYGYTF
TRBV14,TRBJ2-1,-,17,-,TGTGCCAGCAGCCCGTCTTCTGGCGCGGGCTCCTACAATGAGCAGTTCTTC,CASSPSSGAGSYNEQFF
TRBV2,TRBJ2-7,TRBD2,15,-,TGTGCCAGCAGCCTAGCGGGAGGGCCCATCGGGGAGCAGTACTTC,CASSLAGGPIGEQYF
TRBV18,TRBJ2-7,TRBD1,14,-,TGTGCCAGCTCGCCCGGGACAGGGGACTACGAGCAGTACTTC,CASSPGTGDYEQYF
TRBV5-5,TRBJ2-1,TRBD2,15,-,TGTGCCAGCAGCTCTCACTATACCGGGACTACTGAGCAGTTCTTC,CASSSHYTGTTEQFF
TRBV19,TRBJ2-7,TRBD1,12,-,TGTGCCAGTAGGGACAGGGGCTACGAGCAGTACTTC,CASRDRGYEQYF
TRBV5-6,TRBJ2-1,-,14,once,TGTGCCACAGTGCGGACGGGACCCTACAATGAGCAGTTCTTC,CATVRTGPYNEQFF
TRBV9,TRBJ1-2,TRBD1,15,-,TGTGCCAGCAGCGTAGAGAGAATGGGGACAGCCGGCTACACCTTC,CASSVERMGTAGYTF
TRBV18,TRBJ2-7,-,12,-,TGTGCCAGCTCACCGACCTCCTACGAGCAGTACTTC,CASSPTSYEQYF
TRBV30,TRBJ1-5,-,13,-,TGTGCCTTATCCCAGGGGTCGGTTCAGCCCCAGCATTTT,CALSQGSVQPQHF
TRBV11-2,TRBJ1-1,-,14,-,TGTGCCAGCAGCTTAATGGCTGCGAACACTGAAGCTTTCTTT,CASSLMAANTEAFF
TRBV30,TRBJ2-5,-,14,-,TGTGCCTGGAGTGTACGGGGGGCAGGAGAGACCCAGTACTTC,CAWSVRGAGETQYF
TRBV11-3,TRBJ2-7,-,12,medium-sized,TGTGCCAGCAGCTCCTACGAAGGCGAGCAGTACTTC,CASSSYEGEQYF
TRBV14,TRBJ2-1,-,18,once,TGTGCCAGCAGCCAGCTCGGGGGGCGGGGCCCTCGGATGAATGAGCAGTTCTTC,CASSQLGGRGPRMNEQFF
TRBV20-1,TRBJ2-3,-,10,-,TGCAGTGCCAACCGGGATACGCAGTATTTT,CSANRDTQYF
TRBV19,TRBJ2-1,TRBD2,14,-,TGTGCCACGGTAGCGGGAGGGGCCTACAATGAGCAGTTCTTC,CATVAGGAYNEQFF
TRBV7-9,TRBJ2-3,-,13,-,TGTGCCAGCACCCTCTTGAGAGAGGATACGCAGTATTTT,CASTLLREDTQYF
TRBV5-4,TRBJ2-1,TRBD2,16,-,TGTGCCAGCAGCTTGTGGGGGAGGGGTGGGTACAATGAGCAGTTCTTC,CASSLWGRGGYNEQFF
TRBV30,TRBJ1-2,-,13,-,TGTGCCTGGAGTGTAGTCTACAGCTATGGCTACACCTTC,CAWSVVYSYGYTF
TRBV5-1,TRBJ1-4,-,15,-,TGCGCCAGCAGCTTGGCGACAACAACTAATGAAAAACTGTTTTTT,CASSLATTTNEKLFF
TRBV11-2,TRBJ2-3,TRBD2,16,-,TGTGCCAGCAGCTTAGGACTAGCGGGGAACACAGATACGCAGTATTTT,CASSLGLAGNTDTQYF
TRBV7-9,TRBJ1-2,TRBD1,16,-,TGTGCCAGCAGCTTAGACGGGACAGCGACTAACTATGGCTACACCTTC,CASSLDGTATNYGYTF
TRBV4-1,TRBJ1-5,-,15,few,TGCGCCAGCAGCCAAGATTTGGGCAACTATCAGCCCCAGCATTTT,CASSQDLGNYQPQHF
TRBV6-5,TRBJ2-3,-,14,-,TGTGCCAGCGCAGGGGGGTGGGCCACAGATACGCAGTATTTT,CASAGGWATDTQYF
TRBV4-1,TRBJ2-1,-,16,-,TGCGCCAGCAGCCTTATGCGGACTACACATTACAATGAGCAGTTCTTC,CASSLMRTTHYNEQFF
TRBV7-8,TRBJ2-1,TRBD2,16,-,TGTGCCAGCAGCTTAGCTGCGGGAGTAGGCTACAATGAGCAGTTCTTC,CASSLAAGVGYNEQFF
TRBV2,TRBJ2-5,-,10,-,TGTGCCAGCAGTGGTGAGACCCAGTACTTC,CASSGETQYF
TRBV4-1,TRBJ1-2,TRBD1,15,-,TGCGCCAGCAGCCAAGGGACAGGGTCTAACTATGGCTACACCTTC,CASSQGTGSNYGYTF
TRBV18,TRBJ2-7,-,12,-,TGTGCCAGCTCACCTAGCTCCTACGAGCAGTACTTC,CASSPSSYEQYF
TRBV5-4,TRBJ2-7,-,15,-,TGTGCCAGCAGACCCTCGGGCGGGAAGGAGTACGAGCAGTACTTC,CASRPSGGKEYEQYF
TRBV7-8,TRBJ2-7,TRBD1,15,-,TGTGCCAGCAGCTTGTTGTCACAGGGGTCACACGAGCAGTACTTC,CASSLLSQGSHEQYF
TRBV9,TRBJ1-3,-,15,-,TGTGCCAGCAGCCCCGACAGGCGCTCTGGAAACACCATATATTTT,CASSPDRRSGNTIYF
TRBV11-2,TRBJ2-4,TRBD2,16,-,TGTGCCAGCAGCTTGAGGAGGACTAGCGGGAGGGACATTCAGTACTTC,CASSLRRTSGRDIQYF
TRBV19,TRBJ2-2,TRBD1,16,-,TGTGCCAGTAGTAAAAGGGACAGATCAGGCACCGGGGAGCTGTTTTTT,CASSKRDRSGTGELFF
TRBV4-1,TRBJ2-2,TRBD1,17,-,TGCGCCAGCAGCCCGAACCTCGGGACAGGGGGCACCGGGGAGCTGTTTTTT,CASSPNLGTGGTGELFF
TRBV4-1,TRBJ1-2,-,14,-,TGCGCCAGCAGCCAAGATCAGGTTCTGCGGGGCTACACCTTC,CASSQDQVLRGYTF
TRBV30,TRBJ1-4,TRBD1,14,-,TGTGCCTGGAGTGGGACAGGGGGCTTTGAAAAACTGTTTTTT,CAWSGTGGFEKLFF
TRBV4-2,TRBJ1-1,-,16,-,TGTGCCAGCAGCCCCAACGGACAGAAAGGTTACGCTGAAGCTTTCTTT,CASSPNGQKGYAEAFF
TRBV11-2,TRBJ2-7,-,14,-,TGTGCCAGCAGCACCGCGGTGGGGCCCTACGAGCAGTACTTC,CASSTAVGPYEQYF
TRBV6-1,TRBJ1-3,-,14,-,TGTGCCAGCAGTGTTGACAGCGGGGGAAACACCATATATTTT,CASSVDSGGNTIYF
TRBV19,TRBJ2-2,TRBD1,16,-,TGTGCCAGTAGTACGCTACAGGGGGCGCTGACCGGGGAGCTGTTTTTT,CASSTLQGALTGELFF
TRBV11-1,TRBJ2-7,-,17,-,TGTGCCAGCAGCTCCCCGGGGGTAGCCCGTGGATCCTACGAGCAGTACTTC,CASSSPGVARGSYEQYF
TRBV5-6,TRBJ2-5,-,14,once,TGTGCCAGCAGCTCTACAGGAGCTCCAGAGACCCAGTACTTC,CASSSTGAPETQYF
TRBV29-1,TRBJ1-2,-,13,-,TGCAGCGTTGACGCGCAGGCGGGCTATGGCTACACCTTC,CSVDAQAGYGYTF
TRBV2,TRBJ1-5,TRBD1,15,-,TGTGCCAGCAGTGCGGGACAGCCAAATTATCAGCCCCAGCATTTT,CASSAGQPNYQPQHF
TRBV11-1,TRBJ2-7,-,14,-,TGTGCCAGCAGCTTACAACTACTCCGGGGCGAGCAGTACTTC,CASSLQLLRGEQYF